This T cell receptor (beta chain) was recorded in a study of cytomegalovirus exposure and HLA in healthy donors. Study details: Earlier results showed almost 120 million unique TCR beta sequences derived from about 179 million T cells. Findings and caveats of the study: According to the study, 150 to 200 TCR beta chains were cytomegalovirus-associated.

V lost 4 bases to trimming and J lost 8 bases, with 11 bases between them. CDR3 size: 13 residues. Germline assignment: CDR1 MNHNS and CDR2 SASEGT. This clone was seen only a few times. As yet, its antigen is unknown. Amplification used 60 Vbeta primers and 13 Jbeta primers. The assay was immunoSEQ multiplex PCR, and TCRdb's table has in-frame clones only and misses some. Among 170,000 or so clones, about four fifths were seen once, and the ten largest hold under 5%. The sample taken for sequencing was PBMCs. The sequence came from a man younger than 30 in good health and CMV-seronegative. The rearrangement uses TRBV6-1 and TRBJ1-4, with unresolved D. In DNA form, the CDR3 reads TGTGCCAGCAGTGTAGTCGGTCGAGAAAAACTGTTTTTT. Its protein product is CASSVVGREKLFF.